This is a list of T cell receptor beta chains from one sample in a study of response to subunit inactivated influenza vaccine. TCRdb re-called the RT-PCR reads through MiXCR, storing one row per CDR3 protein. The repertoire includes 550,000 to 800,000 distinct CDR3 sequences, about 15% of them detected once, and 6% to 7% sits in the top ten. The material was PBMCs from blood, obtained around 14 days before vaccination. These receptors came from a man between 50 and 59 years old who received an inactivated influenza vaccine. Each CDR3 is given with its conserved first and last residue. The D gene is left open where the match is weak. Not all rows give a size; the values are once, few, many and, for expanded clones, a class.

CDR3 protein	CDR3 DNA	V gene	J gene	D gene	CDR3 length	clone size
CAISEAGTGGQETQYF	TGTGCCATCAGTGAGGCCGGGACAGGGGGCCAAGAGACCCAGTACTTC	TRBV10-3	TRBJ2-5	TRBD1	16	few
CASSKTTGIAYEQYF	TGTGCCAGCAGCAAAACGACAGGAATCGCCTACGAGCAGTACTTC	TRBV7-8	TRBJ2-7	NA	15	NA
CSARGSLLAGWGQTYEQYF	TGCAGTGCTAGGGGCTCGTTACTAGCGGGATGGGGCCAGACCTACGAGCAGTACTTC	TRBV20-1	TRBJ2-7	TRBD2	19	once
CASNRELNTEAFF	TGTGCCAGCAATCGAGAGTTGAACACTGAAGCTTTCTTT	TRBV6-1	TRBJ1-1	NA	13	NA
CASHGVVRETQYF	TGTGCCAGCCACGGGGTGGTACGAGAGACCCAGTACTTC	TRBV6-1	TRBJ2-5	NA	13	few
CASSPLTIRGPSTDTQYF	TGTGCCAGCAGCCCGTTGACAATCCGGGGGCCTAGCACAGATACGCAGTATTTT	TRBV4-2	TRBJ2-3	NA	18	NA
CASSEVGGGAGETQYF	TGTGCCAGCAGTGAAGTTGGCGGGGGGGCCGGCGAGACCCAGTACTTC	TRBV2	TRBJ2-5	TRBD2	16	NA
CASSGGTVNEQFF	TGTGCCAGCTCAGGGGGGACCGTAAATGAGCAGTTCTTC	TRBV12-3/TRBV12-4	TRBJ2-1	NA	13	NA
CASTVNSVGSGANVLTF	TGTGCCAGCACCGTTAATAGCGTCGGCTCTGGGGCCAACGTCCTGACTTTC	TRBV7-2	TRBJ2-6	NA	17	many
CASSSRTSGGMYEQFF	TGTGCCAGTAGTTCCCGGACTAGCGGGGGGATGTATGAGCAGTTCTTC	TRBV19	TRBJ2-1	TRBD2	16	few
CASSYDHRGSYEQYF	TGTGCCAGCAGTTACGATCACAGGGGTTCCTACGAGCAGTACTTC	TRBV6-5	TRBJ2-7	TRBD1	15	NA
CASKHRRRGTDTQYF	TGTGCCAGCAAACACCGACGTCGTGGCACAGATACGCAGTATTTT	TRBV6-1	TRBJ2-3	NA	15	NA
CASSFTGNGYTF	TGTGCCAGCAGTTTTACAGGGAATGGCTACACCTTC	TRBV12-3/TRBV12-4	TRBJ1-2	NA	12	NA
CSAGREKLFF	TGCAGCGCAGGTCGGGAAAAACTGTTTTTT	TRBV29-1	TRBJ1-4	NA	10	few
CASSLSRTGSGNTIYF	TGCGCCAGCAGCCTAAGTAGGACAGGCTCTGGAAACACCATATATTTT	TRBV4-1	TRBJ1-3	TRBD1	16	NA
CTSSQEQGSTGELFF	TGCACCAGCAGCCAAGAACAGGGATCCACCGGGGAGCTGTTTTTT	TRBV4-1	TRBJ2-2	NA	15	NA
CASSHGQGYVTLHF	TGTGCCAGCAGCCATGGACAGGGCTATGTGACCCTCCACTTT	TRBV7-9	TRBJ1-6	TRBD1	14	many
CASSLSGGLIQTQYF	TGCGCCAGCAGCTTGTCAGGGGGCCTTATACAGACCCAGTACTTC	TRBV5-1	TRBJ2-5	TRBD1	15	many
CASSLGPGDPYEQYF	TGCGCCAGCAGCTTGGGTCCAGGGGACCCCTACGAGCAGTACTTC	TRBV5-1	TRBJ2-7	NA	15	NA
CSVEADSSYEQYF	TGCAGCGTTGAAGCGGATTCCTCCTACGAGCAGTACTTC	TRBV29-1	TRBJ2-7	NA	13	few
CASSQTSGWNEQFF	TGTGCCAGCAGTCAGACTAGCGGCTGGAATGAGCAGTTCTTC	TRBV6-2/TRBV6-3	TRBJ2-1	TRBD2	14	many
CASSLTSVEQFF	TGTGCCAGCAGCTTAACCTCGGTGGAGCAGTTCTTC	TRBV7-6	TRBJ2-1	NA	12	few
CSARDGTGGSKQPQHF	TGCAGTGCTAGAGATGGGACAGGGGGCTCCAAACAGCCCCAGCATTTT	TRBV20-1	TRBJ1-5	TRBD1	16	few